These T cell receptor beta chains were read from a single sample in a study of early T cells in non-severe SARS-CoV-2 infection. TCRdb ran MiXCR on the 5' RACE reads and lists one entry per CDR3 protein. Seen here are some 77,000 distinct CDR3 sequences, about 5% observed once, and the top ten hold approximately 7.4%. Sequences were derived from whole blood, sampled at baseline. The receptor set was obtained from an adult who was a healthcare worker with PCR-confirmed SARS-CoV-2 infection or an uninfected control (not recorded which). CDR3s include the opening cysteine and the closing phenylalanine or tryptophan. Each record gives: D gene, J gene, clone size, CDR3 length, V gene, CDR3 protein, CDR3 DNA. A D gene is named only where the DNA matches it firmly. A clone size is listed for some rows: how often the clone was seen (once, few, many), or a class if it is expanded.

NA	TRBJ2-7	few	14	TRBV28	CASSLSGVTYEQYF	TGTGCCAGCAGTTTATCGGGGGTTACCTACGAGCAGTACTTC
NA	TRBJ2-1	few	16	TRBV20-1	CSARVADSVTYNEQFF	TGCAGTGCTAGGGTCGCCGACAGCGTTACCTACAATGAGCAGTTCTTC
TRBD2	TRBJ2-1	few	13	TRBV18	CASSRAGVNEQFF	TGTGCCAGCTCCCGAGCGGGAGTGAATGAGCAGTTCTTC
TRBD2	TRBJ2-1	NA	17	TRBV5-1	CASSTGTSGAAGTEQFF	TGCGCCAGCAGCACTGGGACTAGCGGGGCCGCGGGAACTGAGCAGTTCTTC
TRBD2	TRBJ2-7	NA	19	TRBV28	CASTPAGIAGVESSYEQYF	TGTGCCAGCACCCCCGCCGGGATAGCGGGAGTAGAGAGCTCCTACGAGCAGTACTTC
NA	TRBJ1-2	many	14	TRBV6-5	CASSRDGTNYGYTF	TGTGCCAGCAGTCGGGACGGAACTAACTATGGCTACACCTTC
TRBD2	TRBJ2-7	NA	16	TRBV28	CASSLWTSGSHNEQYF	TGTGCCAGCAGTTTGTGGACTAGCGGGAGTCACAACGAGCAGTACTTC
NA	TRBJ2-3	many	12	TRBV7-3	CASSLHPGTQYF	TGTGCCAGCAGCTTACACCCGGGAACGCAGTATTTT
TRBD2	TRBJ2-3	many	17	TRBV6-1	CASKPGGRARFTDTQYF	TGTGCCAGCAAACCGGGCGGGAGGGCCCGTTTCACAGATACGCAGTATTTT
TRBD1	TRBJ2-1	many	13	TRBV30	CAWSGDRVNEQFF	TGTGCCTGGAGTGGGGACAGGGTAAATGAGCAGTTCTTC
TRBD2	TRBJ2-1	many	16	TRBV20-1	CSASPASGRALGEQFF	TGCAGTGCTAGTCCGGCTAGCGGGAGGGCCCTCGGTGAGCAGTTCTTC
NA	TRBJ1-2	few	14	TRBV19	CASSIGNRPDGYTF	TGTGCCAGTAGTATAGGTAACAGGCCTGATGGCTACACCTTC
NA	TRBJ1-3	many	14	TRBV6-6	CASSYVSSGNTIYF	TGTGCCAGCAGTTATGTGTCGTCTGGAAACACCATATATTTT
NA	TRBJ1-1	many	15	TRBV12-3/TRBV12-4	CASSFQDTMNTEAFF	TGTGCCAGCAGTTTCCAGGACACTATGAACACTGAAGCTTTCTTT
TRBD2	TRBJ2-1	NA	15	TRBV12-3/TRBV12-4	CASSFGTSGNVKQFF	TGTGCCAGCAGTTTTGGGACTAGCGGGAATGTGAAGCAGTTCTTC
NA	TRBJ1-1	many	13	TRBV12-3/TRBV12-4	CASRDRLNTEAFF	TGTGCCAGTCGTGACAGGTTGAACACTGAAGCTTTCTTT
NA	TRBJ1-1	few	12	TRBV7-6	CASSSFSTEAFF	TGTGCCAGCAGCTCCTTCAGTACTGAAGCTTTCTTT